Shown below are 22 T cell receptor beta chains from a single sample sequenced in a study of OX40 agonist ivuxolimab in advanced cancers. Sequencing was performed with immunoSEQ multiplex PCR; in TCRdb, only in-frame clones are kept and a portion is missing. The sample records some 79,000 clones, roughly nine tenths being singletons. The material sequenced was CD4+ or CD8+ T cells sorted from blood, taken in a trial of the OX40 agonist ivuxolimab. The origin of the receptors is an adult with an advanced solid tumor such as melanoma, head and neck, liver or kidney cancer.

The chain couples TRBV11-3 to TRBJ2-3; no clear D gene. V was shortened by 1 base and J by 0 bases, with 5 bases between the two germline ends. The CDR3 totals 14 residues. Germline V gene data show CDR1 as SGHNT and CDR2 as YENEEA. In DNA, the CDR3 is TGTGCCAGCAGCTTAGGGGTGAGCACAGATACGCAGTATTTT. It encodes CASSLGVSTDTQYF.

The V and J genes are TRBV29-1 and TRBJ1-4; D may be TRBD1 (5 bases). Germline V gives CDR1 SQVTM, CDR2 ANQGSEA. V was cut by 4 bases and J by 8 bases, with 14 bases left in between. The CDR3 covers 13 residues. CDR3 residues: CSVAPRADEKLFF. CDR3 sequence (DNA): TGCAGCGTTGCCCCCAGGGCGGACGAAAAACTGTTTTTT.

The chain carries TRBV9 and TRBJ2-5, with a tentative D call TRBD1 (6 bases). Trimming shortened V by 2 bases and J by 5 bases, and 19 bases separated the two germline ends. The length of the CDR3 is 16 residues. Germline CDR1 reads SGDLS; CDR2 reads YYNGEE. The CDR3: CASSVGADLSVETQYF. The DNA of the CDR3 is TGTGCCAGCAGCGTGGGGGCGGACCTTTCTGTTGAGACCCAGTACTTC.

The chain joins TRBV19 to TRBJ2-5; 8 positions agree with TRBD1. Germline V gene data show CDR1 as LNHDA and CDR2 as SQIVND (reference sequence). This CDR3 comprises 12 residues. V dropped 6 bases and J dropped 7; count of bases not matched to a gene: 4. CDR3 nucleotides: TGTGCCAGTAGAGTAACAGGGGGGACCCAGTACTTC. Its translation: CASRVTGGTQYF.

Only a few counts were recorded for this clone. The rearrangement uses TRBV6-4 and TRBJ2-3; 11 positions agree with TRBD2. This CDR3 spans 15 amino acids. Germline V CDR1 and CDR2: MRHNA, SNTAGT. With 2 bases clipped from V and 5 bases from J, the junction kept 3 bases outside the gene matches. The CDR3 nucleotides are TGTGCCAGCAGTGACGGAACTAGCGGGAGAGATACGCAGTATTTT. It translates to CASSDGTSGRDTQYF.

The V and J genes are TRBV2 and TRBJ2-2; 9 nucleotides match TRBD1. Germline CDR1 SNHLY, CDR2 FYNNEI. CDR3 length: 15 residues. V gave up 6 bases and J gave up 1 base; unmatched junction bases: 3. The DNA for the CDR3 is TGTGCCAGCAGGAAGGGACAGGGGAACACCGGGGAGCTGTTTTTT. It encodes CASRKGQGNTGELFF.

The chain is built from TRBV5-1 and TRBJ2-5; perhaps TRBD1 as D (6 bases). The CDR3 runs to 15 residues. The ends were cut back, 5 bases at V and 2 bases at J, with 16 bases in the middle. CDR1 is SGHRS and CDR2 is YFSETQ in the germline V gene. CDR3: CASSFSGQYQETQYF. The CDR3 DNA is TGCGCCAGCAGTTTTTCCGGACAGTATCAAGAGACCCAGTACTTC.

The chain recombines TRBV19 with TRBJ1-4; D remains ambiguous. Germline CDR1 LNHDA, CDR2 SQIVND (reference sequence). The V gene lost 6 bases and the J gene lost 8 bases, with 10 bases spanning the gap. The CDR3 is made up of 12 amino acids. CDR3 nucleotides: TGTGCCAGTAGGTATGGACGGGAAAAACTGTTTTTT. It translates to CASRYGREKLFF.

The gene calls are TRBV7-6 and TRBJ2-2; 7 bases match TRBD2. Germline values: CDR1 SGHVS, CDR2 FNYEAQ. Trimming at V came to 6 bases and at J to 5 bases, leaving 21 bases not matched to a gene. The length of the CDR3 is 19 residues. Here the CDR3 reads CASSLRGGRGGPQTGELFF. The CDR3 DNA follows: TGTGCCAGCAGTCTCCGCGGTGGTCGGGGAGGGCCGCAAACCGGGGAGCTGTTTTTT.

The CDR3 nucleotides read TGTGCCTGGAGTAAGGGGACAGGGAGAGAGCCCCAGCATTTT. Translated, it gives CAWSKGTGREPQHF. J is TRBJ1-5 and V is TRBV30, with TRBD1 matching over 9 bases. Germline CDR1 GTSNPN, CDR2 SVGIG (reference sequence). The CDR3 covers 14 residues. V gave up 2 bases and J gave up 8 bases; unmatched junction bases: 7.

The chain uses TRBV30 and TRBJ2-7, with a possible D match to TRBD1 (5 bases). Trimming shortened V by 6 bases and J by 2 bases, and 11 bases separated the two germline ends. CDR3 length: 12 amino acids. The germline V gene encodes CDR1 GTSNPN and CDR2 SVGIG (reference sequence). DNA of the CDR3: TGTGCCTGTTTGCAGGGCGCCTACGAGCAGTACTTC. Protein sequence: CACLQGAYEQYF.

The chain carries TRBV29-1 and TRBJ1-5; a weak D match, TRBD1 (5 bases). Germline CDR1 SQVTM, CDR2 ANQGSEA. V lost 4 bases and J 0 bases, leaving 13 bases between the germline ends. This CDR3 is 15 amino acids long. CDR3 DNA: TGCAGCGTTGGAGACAGCAGTAATAGCAATCAGCCCCAGCATTTT. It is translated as CSVGDSSNSNQPQHF.

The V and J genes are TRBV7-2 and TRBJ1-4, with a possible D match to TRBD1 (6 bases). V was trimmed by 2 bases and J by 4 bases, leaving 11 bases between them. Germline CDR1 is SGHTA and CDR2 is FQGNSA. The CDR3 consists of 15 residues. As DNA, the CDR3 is TGTGCCAGCAGCTTATCGTCAGGGGTTAATGAAAAACTGTTTTTT. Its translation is CASSLSSGVNEKLFF.

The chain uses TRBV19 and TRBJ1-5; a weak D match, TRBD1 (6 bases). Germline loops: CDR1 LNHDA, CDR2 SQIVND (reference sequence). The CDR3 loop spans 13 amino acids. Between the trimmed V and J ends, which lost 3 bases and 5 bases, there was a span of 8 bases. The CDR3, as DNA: TGTGCCAGTAGTATGGACAGATATCAGCCCCAGCATTTT. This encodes CASSMDRYQPQHF.

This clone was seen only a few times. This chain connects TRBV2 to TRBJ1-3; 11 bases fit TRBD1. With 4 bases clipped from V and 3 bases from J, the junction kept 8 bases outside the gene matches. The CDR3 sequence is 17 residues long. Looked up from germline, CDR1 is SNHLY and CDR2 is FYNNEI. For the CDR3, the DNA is TGTGCCAGCAGTGGTGTTTTGGGACAGGGGGTTGGAAACACCATATATTTT. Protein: CASSGVLGQGVGNTIYF.

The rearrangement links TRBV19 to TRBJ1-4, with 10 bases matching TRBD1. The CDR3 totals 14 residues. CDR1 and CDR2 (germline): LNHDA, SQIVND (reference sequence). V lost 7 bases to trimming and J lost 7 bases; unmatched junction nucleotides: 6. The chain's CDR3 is CASKRGQGSEKLFF. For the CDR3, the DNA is TGTGCCAGTAAGCGGGGACAGGGGAGTGAAAAACTGTTTTTT.

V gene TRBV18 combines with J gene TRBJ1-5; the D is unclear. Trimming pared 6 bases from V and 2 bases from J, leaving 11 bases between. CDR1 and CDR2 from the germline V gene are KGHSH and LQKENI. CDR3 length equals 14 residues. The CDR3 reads CASSPDGGNQPQHF. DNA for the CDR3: TGTGCCAGCTCCCCGGACGGGGGCAATCAGCCCCAGCATTTT.

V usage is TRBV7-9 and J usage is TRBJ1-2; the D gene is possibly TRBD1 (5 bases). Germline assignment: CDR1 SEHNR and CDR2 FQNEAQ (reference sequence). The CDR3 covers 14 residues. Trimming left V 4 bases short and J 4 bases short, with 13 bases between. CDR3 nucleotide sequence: TGTGCCAGCAGCTCCCAAGAGGACATCTATGGCTACACCTTC. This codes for CASSSQEDIYGYTF.

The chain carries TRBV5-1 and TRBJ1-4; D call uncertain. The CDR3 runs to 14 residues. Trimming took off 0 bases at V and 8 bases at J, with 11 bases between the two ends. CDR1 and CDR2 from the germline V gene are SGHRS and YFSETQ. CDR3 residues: CASSLDGLMEKLFF. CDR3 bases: TGCGCCAGCAGCTTGGACGGATTGATGGAAAAACTGTTTTTT.

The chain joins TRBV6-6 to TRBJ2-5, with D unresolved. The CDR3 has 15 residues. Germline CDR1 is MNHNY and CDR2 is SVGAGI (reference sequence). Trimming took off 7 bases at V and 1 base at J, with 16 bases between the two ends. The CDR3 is CASIAALGIQETQYF. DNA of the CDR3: TGTGCCAGCATTGCGGCGTTGGGGATCCAAGAGACCCAGTACTTC.

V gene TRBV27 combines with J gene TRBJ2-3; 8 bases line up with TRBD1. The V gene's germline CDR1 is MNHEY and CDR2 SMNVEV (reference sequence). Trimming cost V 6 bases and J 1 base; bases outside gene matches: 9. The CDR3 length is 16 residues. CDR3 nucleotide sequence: TGTGCCAGCAGCCAGGGGGCTACGCGTCGCACAGATACGCAGTATTTT. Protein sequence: CASSQGATRRTDTQYF.

CDR3 coding DNA: TGTGCCATCAGTGGATCGGACGGACCCAATCAGCCCCAGCATTTT. Its protein is CAISGSDGPNQPQHF. The genes are TRBV10-3 and TRBJ1-5, with D unclear. The CDR3 has 15 amino acids. In germline, CDR1 is ENHRY, CDR2 SYGVKD. V dropped 4 bases and J dropped 3 bases, with 13 bases sitting between them.